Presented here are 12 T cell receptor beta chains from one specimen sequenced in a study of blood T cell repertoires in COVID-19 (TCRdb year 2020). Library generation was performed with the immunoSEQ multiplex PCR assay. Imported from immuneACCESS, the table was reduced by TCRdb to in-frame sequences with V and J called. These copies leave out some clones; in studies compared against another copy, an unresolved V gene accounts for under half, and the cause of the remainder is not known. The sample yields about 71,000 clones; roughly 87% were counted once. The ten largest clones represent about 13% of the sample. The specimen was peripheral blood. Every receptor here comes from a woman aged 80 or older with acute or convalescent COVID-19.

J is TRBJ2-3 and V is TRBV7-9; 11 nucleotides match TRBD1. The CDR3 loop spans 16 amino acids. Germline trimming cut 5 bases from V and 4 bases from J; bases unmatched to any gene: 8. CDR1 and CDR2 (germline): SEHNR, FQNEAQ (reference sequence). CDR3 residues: CASSPSGTGGADTQYF. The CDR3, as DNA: TGTGCCAGCAGCCCCTCCGGGACAGGGGGTGCAGATACGCAGTATTTT.

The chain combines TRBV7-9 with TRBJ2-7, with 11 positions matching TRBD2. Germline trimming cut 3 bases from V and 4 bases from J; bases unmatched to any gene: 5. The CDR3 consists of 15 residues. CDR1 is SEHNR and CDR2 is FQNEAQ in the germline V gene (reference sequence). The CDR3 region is CASSFRSGRAYEQYF. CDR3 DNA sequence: TGTGCCAGCAGCTTCCGTAGCGGGAGGGCGTACGAGCAGTACTTC. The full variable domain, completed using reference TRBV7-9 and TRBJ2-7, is DTGVSQNPRHKITKRGQNVTFRCDPISEHNRLYWYRQTLGQGPEFLTYFQNEAQLEKSRLLSDRFSAERPKGSFSTLEIQRTEQGDSAMYLCASSFRSGRAYEQYFGPGTRLTVT.

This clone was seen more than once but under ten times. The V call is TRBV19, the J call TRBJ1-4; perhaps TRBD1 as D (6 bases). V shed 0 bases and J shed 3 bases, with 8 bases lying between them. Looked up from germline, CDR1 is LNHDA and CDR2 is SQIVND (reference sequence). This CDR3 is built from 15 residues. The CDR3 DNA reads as TGTGCCAGTAGTATAGACAGGGGTGCTAATGAAAAACTGTTTTTT. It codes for CASSIDRGANEKLFF.

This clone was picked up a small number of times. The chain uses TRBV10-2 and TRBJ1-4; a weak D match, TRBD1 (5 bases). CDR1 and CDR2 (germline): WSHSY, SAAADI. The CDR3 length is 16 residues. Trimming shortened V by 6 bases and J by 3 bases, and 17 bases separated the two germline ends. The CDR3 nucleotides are TGCGCCAGCAGGAGCATGCGGGGGACGGCTAATGAAAAACTGTTTTTT. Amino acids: CASRSMRGTANEKLFF.

The CDR3 region is CASSLEGQGEAFF. The CDR3 nucleotides are TGCGCCAGCAGCTTGGAGGGACAGGGTGAAGCTTTCTTT. The gene calls are TRBV5-1 and TRBJ1-1; 9 bases are shared with TRBD1. The CDR3 is made up of 13 amino acids. Trimming took 0 bases from V and 7 from J; bases not matched to a gene: 1. CDR1 is SGHRS, CDR2 YFSETQ, per germline.

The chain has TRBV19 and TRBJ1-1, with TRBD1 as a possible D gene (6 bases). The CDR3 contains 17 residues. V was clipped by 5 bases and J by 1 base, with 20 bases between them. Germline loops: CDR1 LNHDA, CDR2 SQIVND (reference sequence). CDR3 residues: CASSPGTSLLRNTEAFF. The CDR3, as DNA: TGTGCCAGTAGTCCCGGGACATCCCTTCTCAGGAACACTGAAGCTTTCTTT. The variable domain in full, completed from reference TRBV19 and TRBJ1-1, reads DGGITQSPKYLFRKEGQNVTLSCEQNLNHDAMYWYRQDPGQGLRLIYYSQIVNDFQKGDIAEGYSVSREKKESFPLTVTSAQKNPTAFYLCASSPGTSLLRNTEAFFGQGTRLTVV.

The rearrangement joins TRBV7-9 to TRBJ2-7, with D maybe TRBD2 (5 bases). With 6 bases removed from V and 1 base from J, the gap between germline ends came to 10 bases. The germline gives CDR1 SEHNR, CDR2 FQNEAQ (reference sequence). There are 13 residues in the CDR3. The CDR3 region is CASRRGGSYEQYF. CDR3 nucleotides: TGTGCCAGCAGACGCGGAGGATCCTACGAGCAGTACTTC.

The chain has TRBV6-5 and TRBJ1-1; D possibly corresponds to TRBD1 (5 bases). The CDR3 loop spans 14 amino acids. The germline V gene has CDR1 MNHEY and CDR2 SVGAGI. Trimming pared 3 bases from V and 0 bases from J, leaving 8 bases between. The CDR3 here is CASSYGAMNTEAFF. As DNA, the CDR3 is TGTGCCAGCAGTTATGGGGCGATGAACACTGAAGCTTTCTTT.

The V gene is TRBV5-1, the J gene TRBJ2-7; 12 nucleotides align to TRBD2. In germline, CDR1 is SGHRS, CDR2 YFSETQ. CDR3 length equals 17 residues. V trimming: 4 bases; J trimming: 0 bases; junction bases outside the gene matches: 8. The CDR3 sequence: CASSPRTSGATSYEQYF. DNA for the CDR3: TGCGCCAGCAGCCCCCGGACTAGCGGGGCTACCTCCTACGAGCAGTACTTC.

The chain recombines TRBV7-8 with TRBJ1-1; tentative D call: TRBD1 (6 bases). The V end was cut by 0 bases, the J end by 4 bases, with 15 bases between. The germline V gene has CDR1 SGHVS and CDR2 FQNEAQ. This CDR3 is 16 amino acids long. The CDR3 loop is CASSLAPRGWGTEAFF. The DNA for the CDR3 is TGTGCCAGCAGCTTAGCGCCCAGGGGTTGGGGCACTGAAGCTTTCTTT.

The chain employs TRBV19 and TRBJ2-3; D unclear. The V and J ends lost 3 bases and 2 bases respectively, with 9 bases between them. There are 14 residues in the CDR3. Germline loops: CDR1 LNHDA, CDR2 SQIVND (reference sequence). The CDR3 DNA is TGTGCCAGTAGTATGCGTTCTAACACAGATACGCAGTATTTT. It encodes CASSMRSNTDTQYF.

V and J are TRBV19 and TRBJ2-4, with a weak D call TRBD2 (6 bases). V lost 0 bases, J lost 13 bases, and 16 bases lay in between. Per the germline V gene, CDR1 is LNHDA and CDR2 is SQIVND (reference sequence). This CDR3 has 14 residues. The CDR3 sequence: CASSIEGAGRGQYF. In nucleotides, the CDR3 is TGTGCCAGTAGTATAGAGGGCGCGGGCCGGGGGCAGTACTTC.